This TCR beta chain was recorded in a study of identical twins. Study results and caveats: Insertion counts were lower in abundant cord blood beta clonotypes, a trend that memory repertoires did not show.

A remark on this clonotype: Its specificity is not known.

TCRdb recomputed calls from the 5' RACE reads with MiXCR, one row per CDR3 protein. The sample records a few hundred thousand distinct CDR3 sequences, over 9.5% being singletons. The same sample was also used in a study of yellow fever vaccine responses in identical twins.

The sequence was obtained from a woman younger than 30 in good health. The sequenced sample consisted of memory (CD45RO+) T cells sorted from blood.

CDR3 sequence reads: CATSDTQYEQYF. CDR3 bases: TGTGCCACCTCGGACACTCAATACGAGCAGTACTTC. The chain employs TRBV6-2 or TRBV6-3 and TRBJ2-7, with a tentative D call TRBD1 (5 bases). In germline, CDR1 is MNHEY, CDR2 SVGEGT. CDR3 length: 12 amino acids. V dropped 10 bases and J dropped 4 bases, with 14 bases sitting between them.